This TCR beta chain was sequenced during a study of regulatory T cells in long-lasting Graves disease. Findings and limits, study-wide: Study was limited to peripheral blood, excluding thyroid tissue. Under persistent disease, TRBV28, TRBJ1-2 and TRBJ2-5 were used preferentially.

V was cut by 2 bases and J by 9 bases, with 14 bases left in between. The CDR3 extends over 14 amino acids. In germline, CDR1 is LGHNA, CDR2 YNFKEQ. About this clonotype: What it recognizes is unknown.

Indicated time point: persistent/refractory GD, antithyroid drugs over 5 years with positive TRAb. PBMC-derived RNA was used for the TCR library. iRepertoire HTBI primers and Arm-PCR of CDR3 regions built TCR beta libraries. TCRdb ran MiXCR on the multiplex PCR reads and lists one entry per CDR3 protein. The sample comprises around 510,000 distinct CDR3 sequences, about a fifth of which are singletons, and about 7.8% rests with the top ten. The clonotype comes from a female donor with Graves disease. This specimen was peripheral blood mononuclear cells (PBMCs), taken when the disease was refractory, from a patient treated with antithyroid drugs. The chain employs TRBV4-2 and TRBJ2-1; D might be TRBD2 (5 bases). Here the CDR3 reads CASSQYGGRFEQFF. CDR3 DNA: TGTGCCAGCAGCCAATACGGAGGACGGTTTGAGCAGTTCTTC.